Sequencing of this T cell receptor (beta chain) was carried out in a study of shared clonotypes between healthy human individuals. Sequencing was performed with immunoSEQ multiplex PCR; in TCRdb, only in-frame clones are kept and a portion is missing. The sample includes about 700,000 clones, just over 90% of them seen just once. Naive CD8 cells comprised CD45RO-negative, CCR7-positively selected cells, excluding terminally differentiated effector memory CD45RA+ cells. CDR3 length: 15 amino acids. Trimming stripped 1 base from V and 3 bases from J, with 13 bases between. Germline lookup yields CDR1 SGHAT and CDR2 FQNNGV.

The TCR comes from a man aged 25 to 40 in good health. Sequencing was performed on naive CD8+ T cells sorted from blood. The chain employs TRBV11-2 and TRBJ2-7; no firm D call. CDR3 DNA sequence: TGTGCCAGCAGCTTAGGGATTAGCAGCTACTACGAGCAGTACTTC. Encoded protein: CASSLGISSYYEQYF.